The clone carrying this T cell receptor beta chain was counted between two and nine times. As yet, its antigen is unknown. 5'RACE primed from the constant segment yielded TCR alpha and TCR beta cDNA libraries bearing sample barcodes and UMIs. TCRdb re-called the 5' RACE reads with MiXCR, one entry per CDR3 protein. This table has around 200,000 distinct CDR3 sequences, around 21% appearing once. This specimen comes from a study of T-cell memory formation after mild COVID-19. As for the study in general: Clustering of TCRs was largely donor specific. Whole-study results and caveats: The main location of contracting CD4+ clones was CM and EM, and that of contracting CD8+ clones was EMRA.

The CDR3 sequence is 14 residues long. Trimming cost V 4 bases and J 2 bases; bases outside gene matches: 5. CDR1 is SGHRS, CDR2 YFSETQ, per germline. The TCR originated in an adult woman who had mild COVID-19 (a few samples of this study predate the infection). Cell type and time point are not known. Material: PBMCs or a T cell subset sorted from them (not recorded which). The chain uses TRBV5-1 and TRBJ2-7, with 8 positions matching TRBD1. CDR3 bases: TGCGCCAGCAGCACTGGGACAGGTCCCTACGAGCAGTACTTC. Protein product: CASSTGTGPYEQYF.